Below are 19 T cell receptor beta chains sequenced from a single sample in a study of blood T cell repertoires in COVID-19. Using immunoSEQ multiplex PCR, the repertoire was profiled, and TCRdb retains in-frame clones only, with some absent. Of around 46,000 clones in the sample, approximately 87% were seen once. The sequenced sample consisted of peripheral blood. Receptors were obtained from a human donor in a cohort sampled during active COVID-19.

This chain joins TRBV19 and TRBJ1-6; D perhaps matches TRBD1 (6 bases). The germline CDR1 and CDR2 sequences are LNHDA and SQIVND (reference sequence). The CDR3 runs 19 residues. Trimming stripped 0 bases from V and 5 bases from J, with 20 bases between. In DNA, the CDR3 is TGTGCCAGTAGTATAGAGGTATTGGACGACAGGACAAATAATTCACCCCTCCACTTT. Its translation: CASSIEVLDDRTNNSPLHF.

The chain combines TRBV7-9 with TRBJ2-5; TRBD2 matches 14 bases. CDR3 length: 16 amino acids. Looked up from germline, CDR1 is SEHNR and CDR2 is FQNEAQ (reference sequence). The trim removed 3 bases at V and 6 bases at J, leaving 6 bases unmatched. CDR3 nucleotide sequence: TGTGCCAGCAGCTTCGCGACTAGCGGGGGGGGAAAGACCCAGTACTTC. It specifies CASSFATSGGGKTQYF.

V and J are TRBV7-2 and TRBJ1-1, with TRBD1 matching 7 bases. Germline V gives CDR1 SGHTA, CDR2 FQGNSA. V lost 0 bases and J lost 4; bases outside the gene matches: 2. The CDR3 runs to 14 residues. Here the CDR3 reads CASSLAWDSTEAFF. The CDR3 DNA is TGTGCCAGCAGCTTAGCTTGGGACAGCACTGAAGCTTTCTTT.

This clone was picked up one time. The CDR3 region is CASSPTGGHSSGNTIYF. For the CDR3, the DNA is TGTGCCAGCAGCCCTACAGGGGGCCATAGCTCTGGAAACACCATATATTTT. The chain uses TRBV5-4 and TRBJ1-3, with TRBD1 matching 9 bases. The germline gives CDR1 SGHNT, CDR2 YYREEE (reference sequence). The ends lost 4 bases at V and 0 bases at J; junction bases unmatched: 8. The CDR3 is 17 amino acids.

The chain has TRBV5-1 and TRBJ2-1, with D tentatively TRBD2 (7 bases). The CDR3 is 15 amino acids. With 2 bases removed from V and 8 bases from J, the gap between germline ends came to 17 bases. Germline CDR1 is SGHRS and CDR2 is YFSETQ. As DNA, the CDR3 is TGCGCCAGCAGCTTACAGGGAGGGGGGAAGGATGAGCAGTTCTTC. Protein product: CASSLQGGGKDEQFF.

This clone was picked up one time. The V call is TRBV7-8, the J call TRBJ2-1; D gene ambiguous. The CDR3 is made up of 15 amino acids. The V end lost 5 bases, the J end lost 4 bases, and 15 bases lay between the germline ends. The germline CDR1 and CDR2 sequences are SGHVS and FQNEAQ. The CDR3 loop is CASSPLSAGYNEQFF. DNA of the CDR3: TGTGCCAGCAGCCCCCTCTCGGCCGGGTACAATGAGCAGTTCTTC. Supplemented by reference TRBV7-8 and TRBJ2-1, the full variable domain reads GAGVSQSPRYKVAKRGQDVALRCDPISGHVSLFWYQQALGQGPEFLTYFQNEAQLDKSGLPSDRFFAERPEGSVSTLKIQRTQQEDSAVYLCASSPLSAGYNEQFFGPGTRLTVL.

The table lists this clone with a few counts. This chain uses TRBV29-1 with TRBJ1-1; D is unresolved. Germline V CDR1 and CDR2: SQVTM, ANQGSEA. The V end was cut by 2 bases, the J end by 1 base, with 11 bases between. The CDR3 is made up of 14 amino acids. The CDR3 is CSVEHRLTNTEAFF. The CDR3 nucleotides are TGCAGCGTTGAACATAGATTAACGAACACTGAAGCTTTCTTT.

This clone was seen only once. V and J are TRBV30 and TRBJ2-3, with no clear D. This CDR3 spans 12 amino acids. V was shortened by 3 bases and J by 2 bases, with 6 bases between the two germline ends. The germline gives CDR1 GTSNPN, CDR2 SVGIG (reference sequence). CDR3 sequence (DNA): TGTGCCTGGAGCCCTCCCACAGATACGCAGTATTTT. This codes for CAWSPPTDTQYF.

The CDR3 here is CASRKGGGPYEQYF. The CDR3 bases are TGTGCCAGCAGAAAGGGAGGGGGACCCTACGAGCAGTACTTC. The gene calls are TRBV5-6 and TRBJ2-7; the D gene is possibly TRBD2 (7 bases). V was cut by 5 bases and J by 2 bases, with 14 bases left in between. Germline V gene data show CDR1 as SGHDT and CDR2 as YYEEEE. The CDR3 is made up of 14 amino acids. The complete variable domain, with remaining parts taken from reference TRBV5-6 and TRBJ2-7, reads DAGVTQSPTHLIKTRGQQVTLRCSPKSGHDTVSWYQQALGQGPQFIFQYYEEEERQRGNFPDRFSGHQFPNYSSELNVNALLLGDSALYLCASRKGGGPYEQYFGPGTRLTVT.

This rearrangement joins TRBV6-4 to TRBJ1-2, with D possibly matching TRBD1 (6 bases). Trimming took 2 bases from V and 4 from J, leaving 14 bases between them. Looked up from germline, CDR1 is MRHNA and CDR2 is SNTAGT. The CDR3 is made up of 15 amino acids. The CDR3 is CASSDTGFPSYGYTF. In nucleotides, the CDR3 is TGTGCCAGCAGTGACACAGGGTTTCCGTCCTATGGCTACACCTTC.

The chain employs TRBV7-2 and TRBJ2-7, with 9 bases lining up with TRBD1. Germline V gene sequence: CDR1 SGHTA, CDR2 FQGNSA. The CDR3 runs 15 residues. The V segment lost 3 bases and the J segment 2 bases; nucleotides outside the gene matches: 5. CDR3 nucleotide sequence: TGTGCCAGCAGCTTCGGGACAGGGTCTACCTACGAGCAGTACTTC. This encodes CASSFGTGSTYEQYF.

This chain uses TRBV27 with TRBJ1-1; D is ambiguous. The germline V gene encodes CDR1 MNHEY and CDR2 SMNVEV (reference sequence). V lost 8 bases to trimming and J lost 3 bases, with 7 bases between them. There are 11 residues in the CDR3. CDR3 DNA: TGTGCCAGCGGGCAGGACACTGAAGCTTTCTTT. This sequence encodes CASGQDTEAFF.

The chain recombines TRBV10-3 with TRBJ2-2, with 9 nucleotides matching TRBD1. V lost 10 bases, J lost 5 bases, and 11 bases stayed unmatched. The CDR3 is made up of 15 amino acids. Germline-derived CDR1 and CDR2 are ENHRY and SYGVKD. The CDR3 nucleotides read TGTGCCACGCACCCGGACAGGGGCAATACCGGGGAGCTGTTTTTT. It yields the protein CATHPDRGNTGELFF.

This chain connects TRBV7-2 to TRBJ2-1, with 8 positions matching TRBD2. The germline V gene encodes CDR1 SGHTA and CDR2 FQGNSA. Trimming cost V 3 bases and J 9 bases; bases outside gene matches: 7. This CDR3 has 14 residues. CDR3 sequence (DNA): TGTGCCAGCAGCTTCTCCGGGACTAGTCTTGAGCAGTTCTTC. It specifies CASSFSGTSLEQFF.

The chain uses TRBV28 and TRBJ1-6; TRBD1 agrees at 9 bases. J gave up 0 bases and V 10 bases, and 10 bases lay outside the gene matches. The germline gives CDR1 MDHEN, CDR2 SYDVKM. The CDR3 loop spans 17 amino acids. CDR3 region: CATSRQGVASYNSPLHF. The DNA of the CDR3 is TGTGCCACATCGCGACAGGGGGTGGCCTCCTATAATTCACCCCTCCACTTT.

The chain combines TRBV23-1 with TRBJ2-1, with 9 bases fitting TRBD1. TRBV23-1 is treated as an ORF (open reading frame) with a function not yet certain. Losses at the gene ends were 3 bases for V and 8 bases for J; bases not matched to a gene: 5. CDR3 size: 14 residues. As DNA, the CDR3 is TGCGCCAGCAGTCATAACGACAGGGGGGATGAGCAGTTCTTC. This sequence encodes CASSHNDRGDEQFF.

The V gene is TRBV6-2 or TRBV6-3, the J gene TRBJ1-2; 11 bases agree with TRBD1. The CDR3 contains 17 residues. From germline, CDR1 is MNHEY and CDR2 SVGEGT. V trimming: 2 bases; J trimming: 4 bases; junction bases outside the gene matches: 9. CDR3 residues: CASSYPDRGLSLYGYTF. The CDR3 bases are TGTGCCAGCAGTTACCCGGACAGGGGGCTTTCCCTCTATGGCTACACCTTC.

This clone was seen just once. The chain carries TRBV19 and TRBJ2-3; 14 bases line up with TRBD2. The CDR3 has 18 residues. V lost 5 bases, J lost 1 base, and 8 bases stayed unmatched. Germline lookup yields CDR1 LNHDA and CDR2 SQIVND (reference sequence). CDR3 sequence: CASSPGLAGETGTDTQYF. The CDR3 DNA follows: TGTGCCAGTAGTCCGGGACTAGCGGGGGAAACGGGCACAGATACGCAGTATTTT.

The J gene is TRBJ1-5, the V gene TRBV7-8; possibly TRBD1 for D (5 bases). Germline V gene data show CDR1 as SGHVS and CDR2 as FQNEAQ. V lost 1 base to trimming and J lost 2 bases, with 21 bases between them. The CDR3 sequence is 19 residues long. Written as DNA, the CDR3 is TGTGCCAGCAGCTTAGGCCCGGGACGTAGGGTAGCGGGCAATCAGCCCCAGCATTTT. This codes for CASSLGPGRRVAGNQPQHF.